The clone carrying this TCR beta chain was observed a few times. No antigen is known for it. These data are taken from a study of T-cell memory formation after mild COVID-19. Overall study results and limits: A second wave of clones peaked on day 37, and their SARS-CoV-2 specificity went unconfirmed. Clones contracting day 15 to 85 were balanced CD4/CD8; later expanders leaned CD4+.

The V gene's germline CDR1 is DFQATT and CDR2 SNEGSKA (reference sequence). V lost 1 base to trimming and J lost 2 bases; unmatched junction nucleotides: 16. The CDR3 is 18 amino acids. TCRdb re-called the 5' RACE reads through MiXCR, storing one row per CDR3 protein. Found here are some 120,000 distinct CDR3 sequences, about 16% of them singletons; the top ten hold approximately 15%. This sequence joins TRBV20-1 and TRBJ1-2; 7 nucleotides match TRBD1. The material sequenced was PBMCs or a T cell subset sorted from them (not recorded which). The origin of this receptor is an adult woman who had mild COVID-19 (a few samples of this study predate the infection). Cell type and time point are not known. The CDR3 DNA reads TGCAGTGCTAGAGTTAGGGGACAGAAAGCGGCCCTAAACTATGGCTACACCTTC. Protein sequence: CSARVRGQKAALNYGYTF.